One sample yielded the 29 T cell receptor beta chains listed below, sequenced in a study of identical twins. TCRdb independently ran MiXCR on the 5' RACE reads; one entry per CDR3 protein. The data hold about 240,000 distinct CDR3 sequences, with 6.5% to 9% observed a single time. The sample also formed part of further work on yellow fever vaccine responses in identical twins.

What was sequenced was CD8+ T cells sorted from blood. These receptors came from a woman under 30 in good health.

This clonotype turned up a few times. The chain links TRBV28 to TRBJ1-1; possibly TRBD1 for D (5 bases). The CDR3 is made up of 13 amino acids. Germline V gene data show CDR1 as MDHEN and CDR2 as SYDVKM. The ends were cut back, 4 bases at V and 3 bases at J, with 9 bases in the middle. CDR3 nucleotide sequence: TGTGCCAGCAGTTGGGGGGGGGACACTGAAGCTTTCTTT. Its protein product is CASSWGGDTEAFF.

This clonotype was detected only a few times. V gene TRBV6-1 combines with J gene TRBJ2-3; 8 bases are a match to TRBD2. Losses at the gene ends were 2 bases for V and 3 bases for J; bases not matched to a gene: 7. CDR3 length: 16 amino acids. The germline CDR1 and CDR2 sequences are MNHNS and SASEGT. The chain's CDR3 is CASSEYSGSPTDTQYF. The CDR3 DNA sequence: TGTGCCAGCAGTGAATACAGCGGGAGCCCTACAGATACGCAGTATTTT.

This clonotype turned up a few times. The chain's CDR3 is CATSDLQPGSGANVLTF. Written as DNA, the CDR3 is TGTGCCACCAGTGATTTGCAGCCAGGCTCTGGGGCCAACGTCCTGACTTTC. The chain carries TRBV24-1 and TRBJ2-6; D unclear. CDR1 and CDR2 (germline): KGHDR, SFDVKD. The CDR3 spans 17 residues. Trimming pared 0 bases from V and 0 bases from J, leaving 8 bases between.

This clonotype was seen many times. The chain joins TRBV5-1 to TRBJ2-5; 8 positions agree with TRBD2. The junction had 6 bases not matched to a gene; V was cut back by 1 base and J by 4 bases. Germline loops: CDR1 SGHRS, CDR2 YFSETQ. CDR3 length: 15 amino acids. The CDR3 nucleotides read TGCGCCAGCAGCTTGAAGGCGGGGGGATCAGAGACCCAGTACTTC. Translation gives CASSLKAGGSETQYF.

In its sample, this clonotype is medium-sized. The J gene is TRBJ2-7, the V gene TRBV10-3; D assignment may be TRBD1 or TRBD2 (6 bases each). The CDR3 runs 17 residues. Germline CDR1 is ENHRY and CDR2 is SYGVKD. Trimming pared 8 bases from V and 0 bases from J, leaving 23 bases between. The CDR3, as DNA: TGTGCCATCGGTCGGGTTATTGGGGGGCAAAGCTCCTACGAGCAGTACTTC. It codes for CAIGRVIGGQSSYEQYF.

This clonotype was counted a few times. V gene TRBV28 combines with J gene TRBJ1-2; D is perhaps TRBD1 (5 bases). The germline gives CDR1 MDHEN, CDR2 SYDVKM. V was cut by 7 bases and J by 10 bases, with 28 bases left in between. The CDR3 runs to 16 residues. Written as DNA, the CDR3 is TGTGCCAGCACCGAGACAGCGTTACCCTCCCCTATGGACTACACCTTC. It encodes CASTETALPSPMDYTF.

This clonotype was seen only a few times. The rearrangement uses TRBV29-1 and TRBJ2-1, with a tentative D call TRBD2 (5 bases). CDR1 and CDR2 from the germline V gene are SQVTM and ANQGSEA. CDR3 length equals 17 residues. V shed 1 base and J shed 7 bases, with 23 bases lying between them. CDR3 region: CSVEAPRSADPINEQFF. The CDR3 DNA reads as TGCAGCGTTGAAGCCCCGCGATCAGCGGACCCGATAAATGAGCAGTTCTTC.

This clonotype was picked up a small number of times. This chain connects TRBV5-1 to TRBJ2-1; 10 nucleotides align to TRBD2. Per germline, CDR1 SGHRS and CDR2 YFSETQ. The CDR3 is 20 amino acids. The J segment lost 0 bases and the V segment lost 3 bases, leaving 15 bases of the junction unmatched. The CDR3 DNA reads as TGCGCCAGCAGCTGGATGGGCGGCCTAGCGGGAGAGGGCTCCTACAATGAGCAGTTCTTC. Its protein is CASSWMGGLAGEGSYNEQFF. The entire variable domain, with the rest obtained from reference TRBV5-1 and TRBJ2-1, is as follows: KAGVTQTPRYLIKTRGQQVTLSCSPISGHRSVSWYQQTPGQGLQFLFEYFSETQRNKGNFPGRFSGRQFSNSRSEMNVSTLELGDSALYLCASSWMGGLAGEGSYNEQFFGPGTRLTVL.

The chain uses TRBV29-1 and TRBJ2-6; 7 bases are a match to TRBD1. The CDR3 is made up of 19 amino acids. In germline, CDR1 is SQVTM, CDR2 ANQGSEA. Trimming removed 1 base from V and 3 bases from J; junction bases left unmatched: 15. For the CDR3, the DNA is TGCAGCGTTGAAGCTGAAGTCGGGACAGTCCTCAATGGGGCCAACGTCCTGACTTTC. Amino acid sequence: CSVEAEVGTVLNGANVLTF. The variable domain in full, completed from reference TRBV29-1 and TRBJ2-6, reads SAVISQKPSRDICQRGTSLTIQCQVDSQVTMMFWYRQQPGQSLTLIATANQGSEATYESGFVIDKFPISRPNLTFSTLTVSNMSPEDSSIYLCSVEAEVGTVLNGANVLTFGAGSRLTVL.

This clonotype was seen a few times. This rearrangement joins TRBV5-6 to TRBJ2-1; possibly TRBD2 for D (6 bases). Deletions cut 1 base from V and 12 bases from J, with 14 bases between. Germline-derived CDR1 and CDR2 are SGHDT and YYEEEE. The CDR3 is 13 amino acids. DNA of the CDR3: TGTGCCAGCAGCTTGTGGGGAGGCCTATGGCAGTTCTTC. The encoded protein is CASSLWGGLWQFF.

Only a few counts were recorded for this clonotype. This chain's CDR3 is CASSLGRVGNEKLFF. The CDR3 DNA reads as TGTGCCAGCAGCTTAGGCAGGGTTGGTAATGAAAAACTGTTTTTT. This chain uses TRBV13 with TRBJ1-4; D is possibly TRBD1 (5 bases). V was trimmed by 0 bases and J by 4 bases, leaving 9 bases between them. This CDR3 contains 15 residues. Germline loops: CDR1 PRHDT, CDR2 FYEKMQ (reference sequence).

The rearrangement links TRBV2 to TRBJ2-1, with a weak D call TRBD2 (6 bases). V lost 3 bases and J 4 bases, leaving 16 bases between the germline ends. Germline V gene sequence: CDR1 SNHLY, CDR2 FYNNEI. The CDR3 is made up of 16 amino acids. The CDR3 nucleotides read TGTGCCAGCAGTGAGCTCCTAAGGCGGGGTTACAATGAGCAGTTCTTC. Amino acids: CASSELLRRGYNEQFF.

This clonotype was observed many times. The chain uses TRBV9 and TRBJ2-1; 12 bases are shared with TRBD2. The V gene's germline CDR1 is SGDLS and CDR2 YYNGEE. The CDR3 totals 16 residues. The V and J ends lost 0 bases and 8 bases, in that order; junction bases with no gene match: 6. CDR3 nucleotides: TGTGCCAGCAGCGTAGGAAAAGGACTAGCGGGGTATGAGCAGTTCTTC. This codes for CASSVGKGLAGYEQFF.

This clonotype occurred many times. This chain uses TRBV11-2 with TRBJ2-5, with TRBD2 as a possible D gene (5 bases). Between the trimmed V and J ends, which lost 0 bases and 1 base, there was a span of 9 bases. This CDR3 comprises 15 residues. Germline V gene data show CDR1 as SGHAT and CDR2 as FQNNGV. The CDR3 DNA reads TGTGCCAGCAGCTTAGATATGGGGAGCCAAGAGACCCAGTACTTC. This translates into CASSLDMGSQETQYF.

CDR3 protein: CASSQKQGGLSYEQYV. The DNA of the CDR3 is TGCGCCAGCAGCCAAAAACAGGGTGGGCTCTCCTACGAGCAGTACGTC. V is TRBV4-1 and J is TRBJ2-7; tentative D call: TRBD1 (6 bases). CDR3 length: 16 residues. Looked up from germline, CDR1 is MGHRA and CDR2 is YSYEKL. Trimming cost V 2 bases and J 0 bases, with 14 bases left between them.

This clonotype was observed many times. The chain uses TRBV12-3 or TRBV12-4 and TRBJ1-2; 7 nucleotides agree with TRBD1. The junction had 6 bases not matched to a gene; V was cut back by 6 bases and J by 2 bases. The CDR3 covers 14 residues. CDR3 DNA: TGTGCCAGCAGCACAAAACAGGGGAACTATGGCTACACCTTC. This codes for CASSTKQGNYGYTF.

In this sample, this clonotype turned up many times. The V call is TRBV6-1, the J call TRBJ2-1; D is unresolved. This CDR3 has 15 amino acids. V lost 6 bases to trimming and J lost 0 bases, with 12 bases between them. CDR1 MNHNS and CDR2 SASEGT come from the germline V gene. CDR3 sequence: CASSPRVSSYNEQFF. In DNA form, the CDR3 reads TGTGCCAGCAGCCCCCGTGTGAGCTCCTACAATGAGCAGTTCTTC.

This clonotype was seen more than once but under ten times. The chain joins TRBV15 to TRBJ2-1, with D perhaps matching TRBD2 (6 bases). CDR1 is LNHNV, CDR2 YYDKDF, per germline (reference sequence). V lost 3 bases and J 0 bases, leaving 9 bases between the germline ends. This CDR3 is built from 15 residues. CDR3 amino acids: CATSSGGDSYNEQFF. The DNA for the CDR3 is TGTGCCACCAGCAGCGGCGGGGACTCCTACAATGAGCAGTTCTTC.

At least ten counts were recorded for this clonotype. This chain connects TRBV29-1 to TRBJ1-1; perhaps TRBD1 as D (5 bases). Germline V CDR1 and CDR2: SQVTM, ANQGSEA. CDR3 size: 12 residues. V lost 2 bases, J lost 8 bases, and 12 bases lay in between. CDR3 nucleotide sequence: TGCAGCGTTGAATTGAGACAGAAGGAAGCTTTCTTT. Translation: CSVELRQKEAFF.

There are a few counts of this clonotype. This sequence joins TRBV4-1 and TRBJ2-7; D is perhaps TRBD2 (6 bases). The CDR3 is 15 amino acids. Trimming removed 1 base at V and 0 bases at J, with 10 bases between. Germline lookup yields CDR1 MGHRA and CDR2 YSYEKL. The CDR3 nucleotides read TGCGCCAGCAGCCAAGCCGCCGGGAGCTCCTACGAGCAGTACTTC. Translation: CASSQAAGSSYEQYF.

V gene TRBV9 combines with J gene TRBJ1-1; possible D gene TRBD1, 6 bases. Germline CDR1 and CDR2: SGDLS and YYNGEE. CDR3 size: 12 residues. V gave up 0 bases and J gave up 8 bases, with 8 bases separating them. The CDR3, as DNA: TGTGCCAGCAGCGTAGAGGGGGAGGAAGCTTTCTTT. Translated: CASSVEGEEAFF. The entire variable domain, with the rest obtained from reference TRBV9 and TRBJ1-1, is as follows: DSGVTQTPKHLITATGQRVTLRCSPRSGDLSVYWYQQSLDQGLQFLIQYYNGEERAKGNILERFSAQQFPDLHSELNLSSLELGDSALYFCASSVEGEEAFFGQGTRLTVV.

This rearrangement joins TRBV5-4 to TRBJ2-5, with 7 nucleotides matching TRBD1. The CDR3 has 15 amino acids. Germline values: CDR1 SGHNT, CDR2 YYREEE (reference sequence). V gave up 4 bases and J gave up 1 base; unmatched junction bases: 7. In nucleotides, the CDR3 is TGTGCCAGCAGCCACTTGGGACAGCTCCAAGAGACCCAGTACTTC. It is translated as CASSHLGQLQETQYF.

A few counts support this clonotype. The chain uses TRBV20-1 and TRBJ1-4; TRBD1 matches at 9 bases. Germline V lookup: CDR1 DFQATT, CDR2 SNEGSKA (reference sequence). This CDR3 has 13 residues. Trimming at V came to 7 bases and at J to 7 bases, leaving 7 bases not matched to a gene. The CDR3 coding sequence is TGCAGTGTCCCACAGGGGGCCCTTGAAAAACTGTTTTTT. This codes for CSVPQGALEKLFF.

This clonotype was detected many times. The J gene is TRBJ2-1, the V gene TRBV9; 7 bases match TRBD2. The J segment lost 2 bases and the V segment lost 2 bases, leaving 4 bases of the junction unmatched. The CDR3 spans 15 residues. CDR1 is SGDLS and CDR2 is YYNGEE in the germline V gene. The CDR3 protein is CASSVGREPYNEQFF. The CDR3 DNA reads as TGTGCCAGCAGCGTTGGGCGGGAGCCCTACAATGAGCAGTTCTTC.

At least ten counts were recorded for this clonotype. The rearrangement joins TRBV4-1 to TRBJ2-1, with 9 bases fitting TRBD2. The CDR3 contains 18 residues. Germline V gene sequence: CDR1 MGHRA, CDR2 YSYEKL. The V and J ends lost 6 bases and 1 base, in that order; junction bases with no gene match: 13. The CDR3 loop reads CASRRFPGLAGSYNEQFF. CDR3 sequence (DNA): TGCGCCAGCAGACGCTTTCCGGGACTAGCAGGATCCTACAATGAGCAGTTCTTC.

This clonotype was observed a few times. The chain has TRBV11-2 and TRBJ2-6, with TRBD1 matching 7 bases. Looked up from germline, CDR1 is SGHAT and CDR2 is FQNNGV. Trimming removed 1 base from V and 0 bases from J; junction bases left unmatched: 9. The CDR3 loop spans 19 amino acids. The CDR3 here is CASSLVGDSLHSGANVLTF. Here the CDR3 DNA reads TGTGCCAGCAGCTTAGTCGGGGACAGCCTTCACTCTGGGGCCAACGTCCTGACTTTC.

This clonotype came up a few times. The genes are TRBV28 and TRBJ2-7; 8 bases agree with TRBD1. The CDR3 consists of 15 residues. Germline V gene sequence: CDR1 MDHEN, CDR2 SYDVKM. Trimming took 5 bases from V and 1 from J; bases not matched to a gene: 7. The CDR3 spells CASSPSRTGSYEQYF. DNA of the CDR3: TGTGCCAGCAGTCCATCCAGGACAGGGTCCTACGAGCAGTACTTC.

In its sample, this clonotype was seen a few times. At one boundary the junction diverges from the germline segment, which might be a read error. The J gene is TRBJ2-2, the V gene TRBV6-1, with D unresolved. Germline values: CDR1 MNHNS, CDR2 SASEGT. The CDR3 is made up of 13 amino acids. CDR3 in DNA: TGTACCAGCAGTGGTGTGAGCACCGGGGAGCTGTTTTTT. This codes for CTSSGVSTGELFF.

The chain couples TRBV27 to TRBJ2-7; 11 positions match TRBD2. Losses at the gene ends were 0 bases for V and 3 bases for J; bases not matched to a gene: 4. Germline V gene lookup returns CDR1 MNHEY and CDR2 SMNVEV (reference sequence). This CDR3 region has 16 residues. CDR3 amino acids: CASSLSGTSGNYEQYF. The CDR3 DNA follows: TGTGCCAGCAGTTTATCGGGGACTAGCGGAAACTACGAGCAGTACTTC.